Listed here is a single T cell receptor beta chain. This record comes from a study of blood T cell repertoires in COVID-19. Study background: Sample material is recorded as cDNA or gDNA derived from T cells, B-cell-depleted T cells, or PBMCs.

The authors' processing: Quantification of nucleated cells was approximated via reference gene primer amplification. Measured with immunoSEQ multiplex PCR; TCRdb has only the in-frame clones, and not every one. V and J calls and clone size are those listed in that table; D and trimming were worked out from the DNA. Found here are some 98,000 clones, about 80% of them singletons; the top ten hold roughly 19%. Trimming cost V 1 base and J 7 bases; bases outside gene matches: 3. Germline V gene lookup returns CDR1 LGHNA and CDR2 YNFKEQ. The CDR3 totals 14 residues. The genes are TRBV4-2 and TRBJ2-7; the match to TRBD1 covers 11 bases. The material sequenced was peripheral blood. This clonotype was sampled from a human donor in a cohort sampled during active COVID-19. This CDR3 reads CASSQVGQGAEQYF. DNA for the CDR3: TGTGCCAGCAGCCAAGTCGGACAGGGGGCTGAGCAGTACTTC.